What follows describes a single TCR beta chain. Only in-frame clones appear in the TCRdb table, and some are missing; sequencing was by immunoSEQ multiplex PCR. The sample carries about 350,000 clones, roughly nine tenths recorded once. Trimming removed 6 bases from V and 3 bases from J; junction bases left unmatched: 4. The CDR3 consists of 13 residues. In germline, CDR1 is SNHLY, CDR2 FYNNEI. The entry originates in a study of blood T cell repertoires in COVID-19. Each participant's cohort was designated according to participant-reported clinical history. This sequence was found in a woman in her thirties who had recovered from COVID-19. Sequencing was carried out using PBMCs or T cells enriched from blood (not recorded which). The genes are TRBV2 and TRBJ2-7, with 8 bases aligning to TRBD1. In DNA, the CDR3 is TGTGCCAGCAGGATACAGGGGGACTACGAGCAGTACTTC. Amino acids: CASRIQGDYEQYF.